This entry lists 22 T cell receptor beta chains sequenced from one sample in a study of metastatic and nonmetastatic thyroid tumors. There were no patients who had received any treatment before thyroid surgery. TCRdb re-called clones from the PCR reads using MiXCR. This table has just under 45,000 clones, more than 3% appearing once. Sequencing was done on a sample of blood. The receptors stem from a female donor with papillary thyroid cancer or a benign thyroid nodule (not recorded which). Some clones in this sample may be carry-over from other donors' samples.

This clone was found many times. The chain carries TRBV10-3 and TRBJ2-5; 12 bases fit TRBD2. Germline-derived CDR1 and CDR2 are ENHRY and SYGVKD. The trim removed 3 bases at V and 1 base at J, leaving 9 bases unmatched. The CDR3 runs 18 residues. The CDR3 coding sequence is TGTGCCATCAGTGATGCGACTAGCGGGAGTACGGGCCAAGAGACCCAGTACTTC. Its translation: CAISDATSGSTGQETQYF.

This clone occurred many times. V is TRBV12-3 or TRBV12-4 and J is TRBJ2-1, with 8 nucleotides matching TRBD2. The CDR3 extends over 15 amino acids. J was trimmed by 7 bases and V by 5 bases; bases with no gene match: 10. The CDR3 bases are TGTGCCAGCAGTGTCTCCGGGACTAGAAGGAATGAGCAGTTCTTC. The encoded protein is CASSVSGTRRNEQFF.

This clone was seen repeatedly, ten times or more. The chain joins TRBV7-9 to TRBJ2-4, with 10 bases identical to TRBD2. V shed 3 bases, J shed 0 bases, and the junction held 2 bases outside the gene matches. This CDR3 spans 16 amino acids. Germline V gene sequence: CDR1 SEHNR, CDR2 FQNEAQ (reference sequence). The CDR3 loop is CASSFTSGIAKNIQYF. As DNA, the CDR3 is TGTGCCAGCAGCTTCACTAGCGGGATAGCCAAAAACATTCAGTACTTC.

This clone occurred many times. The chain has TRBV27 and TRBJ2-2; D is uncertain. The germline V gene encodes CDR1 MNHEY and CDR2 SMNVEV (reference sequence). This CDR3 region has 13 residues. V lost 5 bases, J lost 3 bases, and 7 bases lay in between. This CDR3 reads CASSIYDTGELFF. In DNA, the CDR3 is TGTGCCAGCAGTATTTACGACACCGGGGAGCTGTTTTTT.

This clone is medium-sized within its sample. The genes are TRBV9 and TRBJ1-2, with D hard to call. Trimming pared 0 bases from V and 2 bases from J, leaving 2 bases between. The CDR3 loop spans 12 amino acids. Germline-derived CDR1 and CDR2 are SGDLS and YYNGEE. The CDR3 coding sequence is TGTGCCAGCAGCGTAGGGAACTATGGCTACACCTTC. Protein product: CASSVGNYGYTF.

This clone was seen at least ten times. The CDR3 DNA reads as TGTGCCAGTAGTATGGGGGGCGACCCTAATGAAAAACTGTTTTTT. Residues: CASSMGGDPNEKLFF. The chain recombines TRBV19 with TRBJ1-4; a possible D gene is TRBD1 (6 bases). Trimming cost V 3 bases and J 3 bases, with 11 bases left between them. The germline V gene has CDR1 LNHDA and CDR2 SQIVND (reference sequence). The length of the CDR3 is 15 residues.

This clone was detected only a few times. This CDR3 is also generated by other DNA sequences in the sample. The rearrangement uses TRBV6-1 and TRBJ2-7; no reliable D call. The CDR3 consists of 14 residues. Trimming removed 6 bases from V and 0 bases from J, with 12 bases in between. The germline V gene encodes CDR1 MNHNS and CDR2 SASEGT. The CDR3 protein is CASSDRGSSYEQYF. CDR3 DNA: TGTGCCAGCAGCGATCGCGGAAGCTCCTACGAGCAGTACTTC.

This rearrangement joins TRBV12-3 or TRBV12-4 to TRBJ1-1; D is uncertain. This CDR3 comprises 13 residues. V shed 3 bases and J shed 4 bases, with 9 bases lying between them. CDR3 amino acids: CASSFLLLTEAFF. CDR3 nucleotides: TGTGCCAGCAGTTTTCTTCTACTCACTGAAGCTTTCTTT.

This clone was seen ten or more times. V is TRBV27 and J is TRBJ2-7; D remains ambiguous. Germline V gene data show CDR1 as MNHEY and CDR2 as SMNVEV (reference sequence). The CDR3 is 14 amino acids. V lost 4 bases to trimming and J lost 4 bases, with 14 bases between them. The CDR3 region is CASSSKDSRYEQYF. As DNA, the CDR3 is TGTGCCAGCAGTTCCAAGGATAGCAGGTACGAGCAGTACTTC.

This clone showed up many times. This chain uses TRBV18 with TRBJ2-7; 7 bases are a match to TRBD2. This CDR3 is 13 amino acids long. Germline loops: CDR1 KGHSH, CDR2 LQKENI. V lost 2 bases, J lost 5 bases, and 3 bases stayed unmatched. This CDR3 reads CASSPSGKNEQYF. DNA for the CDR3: TGTGCCAGCTCACCAAGCGGGAAAAACGAGCAGTACTTC.

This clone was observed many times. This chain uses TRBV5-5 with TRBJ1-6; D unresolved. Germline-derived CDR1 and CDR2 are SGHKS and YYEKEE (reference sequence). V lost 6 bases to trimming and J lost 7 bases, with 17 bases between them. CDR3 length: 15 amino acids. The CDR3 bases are TGTGCCAGCACCCGGGAAGGAGGAACCAATTCACCCCTCCACTTT. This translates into CASTREGGTNSPLHF.

Here the CDR3 reads CASAPLAGGHETQYF. The CDR3, as DNA: TGTGCTAGTGCTCCTTTAGCGGGAGGGCATGAGACCCAGTACTTC. V gene TRBV12-5 combines with J gene TRBJ2-5; 11 bases map to TRBD2. V dropped 7 bases and J dropped 5; count of bases not matched to a gene: 9. This CDR3 region has 15 residues. The germline CDR1 and CDR2 sequences are LGHNT and FRNRAP.

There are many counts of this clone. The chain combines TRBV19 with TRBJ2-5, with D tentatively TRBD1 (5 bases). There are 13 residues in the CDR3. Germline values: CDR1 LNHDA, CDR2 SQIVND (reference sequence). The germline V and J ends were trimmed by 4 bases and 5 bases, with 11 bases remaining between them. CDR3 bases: TGTGCCAGTAGTAGTCAGGGCCAGGAGACCCAGTACTTC. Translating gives CASSSQGQETQYF.

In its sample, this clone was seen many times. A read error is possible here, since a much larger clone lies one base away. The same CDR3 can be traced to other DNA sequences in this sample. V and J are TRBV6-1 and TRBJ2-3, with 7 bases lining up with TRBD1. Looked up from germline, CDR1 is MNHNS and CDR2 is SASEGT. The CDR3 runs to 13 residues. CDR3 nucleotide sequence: TGTGCCAGCAGTCTCTATGGGACAGATACGCAGTATTTC. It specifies CASSLYGTDTQYF.

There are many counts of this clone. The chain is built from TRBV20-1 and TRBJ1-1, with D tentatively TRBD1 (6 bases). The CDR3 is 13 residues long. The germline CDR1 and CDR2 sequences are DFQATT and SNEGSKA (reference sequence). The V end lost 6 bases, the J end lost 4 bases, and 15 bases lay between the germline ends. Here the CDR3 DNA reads TGCAGTGCCCCCATCGGGGGCGGCACTGAAGCTTTCTTT. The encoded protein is CSAPIGGGTEAFF.

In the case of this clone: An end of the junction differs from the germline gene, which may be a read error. The CDR3 DNA follows: TGTGCCAGCATCCAAGCGGGGGATAATTCACCCCTCCACTTT. It specifies CASIQAGDNSPLHF. The chain uses TRBV3-1 and TRBJ1-6; maybe TRBD1 (5 bases). Germline V gene sequence: CDR1 LGHDT, CDR2 YNNKEL (reference sequence). CDR3 size: 14 residues.

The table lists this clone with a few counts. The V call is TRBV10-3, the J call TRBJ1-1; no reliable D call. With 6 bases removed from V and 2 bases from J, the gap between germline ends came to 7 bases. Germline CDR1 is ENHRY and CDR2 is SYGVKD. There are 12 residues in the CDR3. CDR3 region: CAISARNTEAFF. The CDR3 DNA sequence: TGTGCCATCAGCGCGAGAAACACTGAAGCTTTCTTT.

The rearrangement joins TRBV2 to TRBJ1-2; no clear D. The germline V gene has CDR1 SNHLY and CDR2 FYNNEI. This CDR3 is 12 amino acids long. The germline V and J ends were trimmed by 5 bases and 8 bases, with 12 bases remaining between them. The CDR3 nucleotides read TGTGCCAGCAGTTACTTCGGGGAAGGCTACACCTTC. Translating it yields CASSYFGEGYTF.

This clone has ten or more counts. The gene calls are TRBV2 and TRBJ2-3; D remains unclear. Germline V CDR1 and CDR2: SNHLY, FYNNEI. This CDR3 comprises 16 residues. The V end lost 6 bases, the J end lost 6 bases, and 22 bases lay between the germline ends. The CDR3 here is CASRASDFPLGDTQYF. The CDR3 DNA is TGTGCCAGCAGGGCATCAGACTTTCCACTGGGGGATACGCAGTATTTT.

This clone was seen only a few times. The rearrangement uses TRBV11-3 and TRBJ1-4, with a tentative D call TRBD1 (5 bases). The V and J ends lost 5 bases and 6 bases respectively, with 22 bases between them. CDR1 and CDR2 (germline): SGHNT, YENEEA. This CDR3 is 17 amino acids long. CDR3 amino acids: CASSLYLGRGGDEKLFF. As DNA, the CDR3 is TGTGCCAGCAGCCTTTACCTTGGCCGGGGAGGGGATGAAAAACTGTTTTTT.

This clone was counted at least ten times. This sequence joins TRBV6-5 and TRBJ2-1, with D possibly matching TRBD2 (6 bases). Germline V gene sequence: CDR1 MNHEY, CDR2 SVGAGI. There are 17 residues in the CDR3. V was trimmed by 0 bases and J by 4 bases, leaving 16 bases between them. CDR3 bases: TGTGCCAGCAGTTACTCGCCCGTCGGGGGTATATACAATGAGCAGTTCTTC. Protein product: CASSYSPVGGIYNEQFF.

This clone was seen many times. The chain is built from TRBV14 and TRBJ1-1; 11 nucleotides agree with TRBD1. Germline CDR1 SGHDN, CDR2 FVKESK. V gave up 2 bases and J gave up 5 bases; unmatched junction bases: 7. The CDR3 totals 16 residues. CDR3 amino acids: CASSQSDRGRLTEAFF. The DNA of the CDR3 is TGTGCCAGCAGCCAATCGGACAGGGGGCGCCTTACTGAAGCTTTCTTT.